The following is a T cell receptor (beta chain) sequence with its context. The sample holds one count of this clonotype. The specificity of this receptor is unknown. Base qualities are not recorded, but no much larger clone differs from it by a single base. Single-read evidence is weak. The data derive from a study of identical twins' blood T cells (dated by TCRdb to about 2013). In terms of the full investigation: Approximately 52 million Illumina reads were obtained across about twelve libraries, comprising six alpha-chain and six beta-chain libraries. TCR alpha and beta chain repertoires of three pairs of monozygous twins were compared using next-generation sequencing to assess genetic influence on repertoire formation. General conclusions and limits of the study: Among the most abundant TCRbeta clonotypes, each donor shared more CDR3 sequences with her twin than with unrelated donors. Twin pairs were reported to be markedly more alike in V gene usage than unrelated donors were, even when looking at non-selected out-of-frame TCRbeta clonotypes. The number of shared CDR3 clonotypes between two donors was mainly determined by the product of their cloneset sizes, and twins did not clearly deviate from this trend. Environmental influences could not be excluded as an explanation for twin similarity, since twins were reared together. The study stated that the proposed role of the TCRalpha J segment in MHC recognition during thymic selection needs to be validated by independent studies.

Donors were six healthy women forming three monozygous twin pairs. Each of the three twin pairs had been raised together, and the twins in each pair were thought likely to have encountered the same infectious agents and vaccines. TCR cDNA libraries were prepared from RNA that was isolated from peripheral blood mononuclear cells. In the germline V gene (reference sequence), CDR1 corresponds to MNHEY and CDR2 to SMNVEV. At the junction V is shortened by 3 bases and J by 4 bases, with 28 bases in between. From cysteine to phenylalanine, the CDR3 is 20 amino acids long. Only the CDR3 region is kept as DNA, spanning 60 bases read in frame from base 1. Libraries were built with 5' RACE. The sample was run on an Illumina Genome Analyzer IIx. RNA-based TCR cDNA libraries were prepared by a previously described protocol with several modifications. To prevent cross-contamination, sample-specific barcodes were introduced on both ends of each TCR cDNA library during cDNA synthesis and amplification. The study's own analysis went as follows. Between about 95,000 and nearly 550,000 clonotypes were identified per individual, and about 2.2 to 4 million CDR3-containing reads were obtained per library. After reads with improper barcode index combinations were thrown out, a cloneset for each library was built using the MiTCR software. MiTCR filtered or rescued low-quality reads and corrected PCR and sequencing errors when assembling CDR3 clonotypes. Artificial out-of-frame clonotypes were removed by being mapped to in-frame sequences, with one indel in the CDR3 allowed. To measure how similar V and J gene usage was between donors, Jensen-Shannon divergence was divided by mean entropy. TCRdb's own reprocessing of the public reads used fastp at Q25 and MiXCR and kept productive beta chains. One record per CDR3 amino acid sequence lists the most common genes and DNA. The V and J calls come from TCRdb's annotation, not from the publication. Counted in this sample were 350,000 to 400,000 distinct CDR3 sequences; around 30% of them appeared once. The ten largest clones take up roughly 6.1% of the sample.

The TCR originated in a woman aged 18 to 55 in good health. The sample taken for sequencing was PBMCs. Recombination linked TRBV27 to TRBJ1-5; the D gene lacks a confident call. CDR3 region: CASSFRGVGLAGVRNQPQHF. The nucleotides are TGTGCCAGCAGTTTCCGCGGAGTTGGATTAGCTGGGGTGCGGAATCAGCCCCAGCATTTT.